This TCR beta chain was profiled in a study of cytomegalovirus exposure and HLA in healthy donors. Study findings and constraints: In a later analysis, TCR beta V- and J-gene trimming showed a link to a missense DCLRE1C variant.

Vbeta (60) and Jbeta (13) primers were used in the PCR. Profiled with immunoSEQ multiplex PCR; TCRdb holds only in-frame clones, not every one. The table lists under 250,000 clones, approximately 83% of them singletons. As concerns this clone: Antigen unknown.

CDR1 and CDR2 (germline): MNHEY, SMNVEV (reference sequence). This CDR3 contains 15 residues. J lost 6 bases, V lost 6 bases, and 11 bases had no gene match. The sequencing input was PBMCs. The sequence came from a woman aged 45-65 years in good health and CMV-seropositive. The V call is TRBV27, the J call TRBJ2-7, with 10 bases aligning to TRBD1. CDR3: CASRPGTGAPGEQYF. The CDR3 nucleotides are TGTGCCAGCAGGCCCGGGACAGGGGCTCCCGGCGAGCAGTACTTC.